This paragraph reports one T cell receptor (beta chain). Authors' methods: Reference gene primers were amplified, and this amplification served to estimate nucleated cell counts. Profiling relied on immunoSEQ multiplex PCR, and the TCRdb table lists in-frame clones only, not all of them. V and J calls and clone size are copied from that table; D and trimming were computed from the DNA. Here the sample spans roughly 140,000 clones, 81% being singletons. The source of the sample is a study of blood T cell repertoires in COVID-19. Study-level background: From the United States, Italy and Spain came samples of acute and convalescent COVID-19. PBMCs, B-cell-depleted T cells, or T cells provided the cDNA or gDNA that made up the material.

Germline trimming cut 2 bases from V and 2 bases from J; bases unmatched to any gene: 1. The CDR3 consists of 14 residues. Germline CDR1 reads SGHRS; CDR2 reads YFSETQ. The V call is TRBV5-1, the J call TRBJ2-5; 9 bases line up with TRBD2. The receptor comes from a human donor in a cohort sampled during active COVID-19. What was sequenced was peripheral blood. The CDR3 here is CASSLTSGQETQYF. CDR3 DNA: TGCGCCAGCAGCTTAACTAGCGGGCAAGAGACCCAGTACTTC.